This T cell receptor beta chain was sequenced for a study of a mutant IDH1 vaccine in newly diagnosed glioma. Sample time point: baseline, week 1 (first vaccination visit). As for treatment: pre-vaccination baseline after standard-of-care therapy. This CDR3 region has 14 residues. The germline CDR1 and CDR2 sequences are MNHEY and SVGAGI. Assay: immunoSEQ multiplex PCR; the TCRdb copy retains only in-frame clones and omits some. The data show tens of thousands of clones, with more than 80% seen just once and about 2.2% held by the top ten. This TCR was recovered from a man in his forties or fifties with glioma. Sequences were derived from PBMCs, sampled from a glioma patient treated with radiotherapy, temozolomide or both. V and J are TRBV6-5 and TRBJ2-5; 13 nucleotides match TRBD2. The J call may be incorrect, as the DNA end agrees better with TRBJ2-7. CDR3 region: CASRGLAGVAEQYF. CDR3 bases: TGTGCCAGCAGAGGACTAGCGGGAGTTGCCGAGCAGTACTTC.